This passage covers 13 T cell receptor beta chains from one sample sequenced in a study of immune evolution from preneoplasia to lung adenocarcinoma. The repertoire was sequenced with immunoSEQ multiplex PCR; TCRdb's copy has only in-frame clones and lacks some. Seen here are 6,000 or so clones, nearly 75% observed once, and the top ten hold around 10%. The material sequenced was FFPE lung adenocarcinoma in situ tissue. These receptor sequences come from a donor older than 65 with lung adenocarcinoma.

V usage is TRBV29-1 and J usage is TRBJ1-2, with TRBD1 as a possible D gene (6 bases). This CDR3 region has 13 residues. The V end was cut by 7 bases, the J end by 3 bases, with 15 bases between. CDR1 and CDR2 (germline): SQVTM, ANQGSEA. The CDR3 DNA is TGCAGCGCCCAAGTAGGGGGTGACTATGGCTACACCTTC. This sequence encodes CSAQVGGDYGYTF. Full variable domain (outside the CDR3, taken from reference TRBV29-1 and TRBJ1-2): SAVISQKPSRDICQRGTSLTIQCQVDSQVTMMFWYRQQPGQSLTLIATANQGSEATYESGFVIDKFPISRPNLTFSTLTVSNMSPEDSSIYLCSAQVGGDYGYTFGSGTRLTVV.

A remark on this clone: One end of the junction varies from germline; a read error may be responsible. V is TRBV6-5 and J is TRBJ1-6; TRBD1 matches at 7 bases. From germline, CDR1 is MNHEY and CDR2 SVGAGI. This CDR3 comprises 15 residues. The CDR3 region is CTSSQNRGDNSPLHF. CDR3 sequence (DNA): TGTACCAGCAGCCAGAACAGGGGTGATAATTCACCCCTCCACTTT.

This chain uses TRBV10-2 with TRBJ2-3, with 9 bases identical to TRBD1. Germline trimming cut 9 bases from V and 2 bases from J; bases unmatched to any gene: 6. From germline, CDR1 is WSHSY and CDR2 SAAADI. The CDR3 is 14 residues long. The CDR3 nucleotides read TGCGCCAGTCGCGGGACAGGGACCACAGATACGCAGTATTTT. This translates into CASRGTGTTDTQYF.

This chain connects TRBV28 to TRBJ1-5; TRBD1 agrees at 7 bases. V was pared by 6 bases and J by 11 bases, with 13 bases of the junction left unmatched. The CDR3 has 14 residues. Per the germline V gene, CDR1 is MDHEN and CDR2 is SYDVKM. CDR3 residues: CASRWTGGARSQHF. CDR3 DNA sequence: TGTGCCAGCAGATGGACAGGCGGGGCTCGGTCCCAGCATTTT.

The rearrangement uses TRBV7-9 and TRBJ2-5, with 10 bases lining up with TRBD2. Germline assignment: CDR1 SEHNR and CDR2 FQNEAQ (reference sequence). CDR3 length: 15 amino acids. V lost 5 bases to trimming and J lost 5 bases; unmatched junction nucleotides: 8. The CDR3 protein is CASSQLSGRGETQYF. In nucleotides, the CDR3 is TGTGCCAGCAGCCAGCTCAGCGGGAGGGGTGAGACCCAGTACTTC.

V and J are TRBV23-1 and TRBJ1-1; D gene unclear. TRBV23-1 is flagged as an ORF with uncertain function. This CDR3 has 14 amino acids. V lost 5 bases and J lost 4, with 14 bases in between. CDR3 amino acids: CASSGGVFSTEAFF. DNA of the CDR3: TGCGCCAGCAGTGGCGGGGTCTTTAGCACTGAAGCTTTCTTT.

The chain couples TRBV9 to TRBJ2-7; 8 positions match TRBD1. CDR1 and CDR2 (germline): SGDLS, YYNGEE. The trim removed 4 bases at V and 3 bases at J, leaving 15 bases unmatched. This CDR3 comprises 17 residues. The CDR3 sequence: CASSPQGAALTYYEQYF. CDR3 DNA sequence: TGTGCCAGCAGCCCCCAGGGGGCAGCCTTGACCTACTACGAGCAGTACTTC.

Details on this clone: The same CDR3 is also encoded by other DNA sequences in this sample. The V and J genes are TRBV5-6 and TRBJ2-1, with 7 bases identical to TRBD2. V dropped 4 bases and J dropped 8; count of bases not matched to a gene: 3. The CDR3 is 12 residues long. Germline CDR1 SGHDT, CDR2 YYEEEE. The CDR3 sequence: CASSRTSDEQFF. In DNA form, the CDR3 reads TGTGCCAGCAGCCGGACTAGTGATGAGCAGTTCTTC.

The rearrangement uses TRBV10-3 and TRBJ2-7; TRBD2 is a possible D gene (5 bases). The CDR3 has 14 residues. Germline CDR1 and CDR2: ENHRY and SYGVKD. Between the trimmed V and J ends, which lost 6 bases and 0 bases, there was a span of 12 bases. The CDR3, as DNA: TGTGCCATCAGAACAAGCGGTAGCTCCTACGAGCAGTACTTC. Its protein is CAIRTSGSSYEQYF.

The chain uses TRBV27 and TRBJ2-1, with TRBD1 matching over 8 bases. Trimming at V came to 4 bases and at J to 2 bases, leaving 4 bases not matched to a gene. Germline V gene lookup returns CDR1 MNHEY and CDR2 SMNVEV (reference sequence). The CDR3 sequence is 15 residues long. The CDR3 is CASSYAGGTYNEQFF. In DNA form, the CDR3 reads TGTGCCAGCAGTTACGCAGGGGGCACCTACAATGAGCAGTTCTTC.

The chain combines TRBV10-3 with TRBJ2-7; D uncertain. The CDR3 is 12 residues long. Trimming shortened V by 6 bases and J by 6 bases, and 12 bases separated the two germline ends. Germline CDR1 is ENHRY and CDR2 is SYGVKD. The CDR3 DNA follows: TGTGCCATCAGCTCCGACCTGGGCGAGCAGTACTTC. Its translation: CAISSDLGEQYF.

Written as DNA, the CDR3 is TGTGCCAGTAGTACAGGGACTAGCATAAGAACAGAGACCCAGTACTTC. It encodes CASSTGTSIRTETQYF. This chain links TRBV19 with TRBJ2-5, with 9 bases lining up with TRBD2. The CDR3 spans 16 residues. Unmatched junction bases numbered 10, after V lost 4 bases and J lost 4 bases. Germline values: CDR1 LNHDA, CDR2 SQIVND (reference sequence).

This rearrangement joins TRBV11-3 to TRBJ1-2; D possibly corresponds to TRBD1 (5 bases). Germline V gives CDR1 SGHNT, CDR2 YENEEA. The CDR3 sequence is 14 residues long. V gave up 1 base and J gave up 0 bases, with 6 bases separating them. The CDR3 region is CASSLGGANYGYTF. DNA of the CDR3: TGTGCCAGCAGCTTAGGAGGGGCTAACTATGGCTACACCTTC. Full variable domain (outside the CDR3, taken from reference TRBV11-3 and TRBJ1-2): EAGVVQSPRYKIIEKKQPVAFWCNPISGHNTLYWYLQNLGQGPELLIRYENEEAVDDSQLPKDRFSAERLKGVDSTLKIQPAELGDSAVYLCASSLGGANYGYTFGSGTRLTVV.